Listed below are T cell receptor beta chains from one sample, sequenced in a study of cytomegalovirus exposure and HLA in healthy donors. Profiled with immunoSEQ multiplex PCR; TCRdb holds only in-frame clones, not every one. The sample lists about 250,000 clones, 75% to 85% seen once, with about 0.3% in the top ten. Source material: PBMCs. The receptors come from a girl under 10 years old in good health and CMV-seronegative. CDR3s include the opening cysteine and the closing phenylalanine or tryptophan. Not all rows give a size; the values are once, few, many and, for expanded clones, a class.

J	V	size	CDR3
TRBJ1-4	TRBV5-1	.	CATETHPRDRSTNEKLFF
TRBJ2-7	TRBV5-1	.	CASSQAQGKSSYEQYF
TRBJ2-5	TRBV7-6	.	CASSLGWATETQYF
TRBJ2-1	TRBV18	.	CASSPLGGGRSDNEQFF
TRBJ1-2	TRBV5-1	.	CASSLVERGGYTF
TRBJ2-1	TRBV28	.	CASSLGAAIYNEQFF
TRBJ1-1	TRBV28	.	CASREDSRNTEAFF
TRBJ1-2	TRBV28	.	CASSLWRAGYTF
TRBJ2-2	TRBV7-9	few	CASSLGTGRTGELFF
TRBJ2-2	TRBV6-5	few	CASSGGTDTGELFF
TRBJ1-6	TRBV7-6	.	CASSPSGVGGSPLHF
TRBJ2-6	TRBV28	.	CASYQGSLSGANVLTF
TRBJ1-6	TRBV4-1	.	CASSQGSLMGGEYFHF
TRBJ1-1	TRBV6-6	.	CASSREVYNTEAFF
TRBJ2-2	TRBV29-1	.	CSVRGGLANTGELFF
TRBJ2-7	TRBV5-1	few	CASSLTGGPYEQYF
TRBJ2-7	TRBV4-1	.	CASSQDWTSLRYEQYF
TRBJ1-2	TRBV7-4	.	CASSSSGGWQGYTF
TRBJ2-1	TRBV10-1	few	CASSEGLAGSNEQFF
TRBJ2-1	TRBV5-1	.	CASSSTGGAWNEQFF